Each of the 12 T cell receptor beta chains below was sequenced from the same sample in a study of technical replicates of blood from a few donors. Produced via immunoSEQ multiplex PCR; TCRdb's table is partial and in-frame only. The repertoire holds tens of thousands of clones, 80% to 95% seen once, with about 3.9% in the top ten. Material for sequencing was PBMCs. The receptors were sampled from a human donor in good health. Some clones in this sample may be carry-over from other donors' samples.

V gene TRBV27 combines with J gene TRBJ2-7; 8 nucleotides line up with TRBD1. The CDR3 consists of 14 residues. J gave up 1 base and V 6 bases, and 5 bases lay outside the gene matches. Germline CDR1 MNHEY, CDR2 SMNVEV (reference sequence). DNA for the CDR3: TGTGCCAGCAGCAACAGGGGGAAGTCCTACGAGCAGTACTTC. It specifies CASSNRGKSYEQYF.

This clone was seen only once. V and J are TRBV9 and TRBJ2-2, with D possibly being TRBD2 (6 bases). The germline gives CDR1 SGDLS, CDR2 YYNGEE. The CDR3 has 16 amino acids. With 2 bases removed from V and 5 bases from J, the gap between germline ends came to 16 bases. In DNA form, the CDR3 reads TGTGCCAGCAGCGTTGGGTGGGCGGGGACGACCGGGGAGCTGTTTTTT. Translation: CASSVGWAGTTGELFF.

In nucleotides, the CDR3 is TGTGCCAGCAGCCCGACTAGCGGGAGTCACATTCAGTACTTC. Encoded protein: CASSPTSGSHIQYF. The chain employs TRBV11-2 and TRBJ2-4, with 12 bases that match TRBD2. V lost 5 bases and J lost 8; bases outside the gene matches: 4. This CDR3 region has 14 residues. CDR1 and CDR2 (germline): SGHAT, FQNNGV.

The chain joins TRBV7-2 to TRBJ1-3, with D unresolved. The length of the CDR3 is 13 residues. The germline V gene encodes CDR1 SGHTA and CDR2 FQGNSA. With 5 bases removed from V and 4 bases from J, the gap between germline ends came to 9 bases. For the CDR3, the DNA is TGTGCCAGCAGCCCGAACCGGGGAAACACCATATATTTT. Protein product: CASSPNRGNTIYF.

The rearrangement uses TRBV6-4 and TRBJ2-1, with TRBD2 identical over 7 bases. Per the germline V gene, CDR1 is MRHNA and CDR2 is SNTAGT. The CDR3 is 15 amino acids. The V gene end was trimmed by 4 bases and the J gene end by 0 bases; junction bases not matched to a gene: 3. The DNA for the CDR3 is TGTGCCAGCAGTGTGGCGGGAGACTCCTACAATGAGCAGTTCTTC. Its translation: CASSVAGDSYNEQFF.

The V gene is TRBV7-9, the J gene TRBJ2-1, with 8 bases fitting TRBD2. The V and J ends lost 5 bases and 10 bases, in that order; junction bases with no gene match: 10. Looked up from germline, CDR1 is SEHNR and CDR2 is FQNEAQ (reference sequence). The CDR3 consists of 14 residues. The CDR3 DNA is TGTGCCAGCAGCCCGGCGGGGGGCCCGGCGGAGCAGTTCTTC. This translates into CASSPAGGPAEQFF.

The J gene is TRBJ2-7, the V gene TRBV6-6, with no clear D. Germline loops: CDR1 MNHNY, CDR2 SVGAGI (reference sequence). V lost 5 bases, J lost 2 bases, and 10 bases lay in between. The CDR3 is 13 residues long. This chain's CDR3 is CASSVQTPYEQYF. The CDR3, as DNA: TGTGCCAGCAGTGTACAGACACCCTACGAGCAGTACTTC.

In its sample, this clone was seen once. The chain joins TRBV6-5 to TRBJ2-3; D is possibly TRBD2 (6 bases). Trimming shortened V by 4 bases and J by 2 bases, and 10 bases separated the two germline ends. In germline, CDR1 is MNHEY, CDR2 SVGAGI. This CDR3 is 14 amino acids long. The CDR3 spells CASSLAGTTDTQYF. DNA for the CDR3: TGTGCCAGCAGTTTGGCGGGAACCACAGATACGCAGTATTTT.

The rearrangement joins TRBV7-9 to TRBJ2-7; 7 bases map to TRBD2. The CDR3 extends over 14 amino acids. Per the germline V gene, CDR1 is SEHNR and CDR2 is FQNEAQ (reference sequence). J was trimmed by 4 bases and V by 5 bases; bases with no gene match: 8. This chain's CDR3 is CASSLTGAGYEQYF. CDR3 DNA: TGTGCCAGCAGCCTAACGGGAGCGGGGTACGAGCAGTACTTC.

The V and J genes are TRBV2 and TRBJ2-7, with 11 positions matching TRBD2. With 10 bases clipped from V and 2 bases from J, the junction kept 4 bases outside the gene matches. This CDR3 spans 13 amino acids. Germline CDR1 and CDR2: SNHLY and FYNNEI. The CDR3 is CAIGTSGPYEQYF. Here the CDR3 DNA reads TGTGCCATTGGGACTAGCGGACCCTACGAGCAGTACTTC.

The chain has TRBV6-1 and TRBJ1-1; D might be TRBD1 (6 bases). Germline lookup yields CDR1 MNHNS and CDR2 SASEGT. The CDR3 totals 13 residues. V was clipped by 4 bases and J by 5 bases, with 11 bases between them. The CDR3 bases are TGTGCCAGCAGTGCTAAGGGGGGGACTGAAGCTTTCTTT. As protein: CASSAKGGTEAFF.

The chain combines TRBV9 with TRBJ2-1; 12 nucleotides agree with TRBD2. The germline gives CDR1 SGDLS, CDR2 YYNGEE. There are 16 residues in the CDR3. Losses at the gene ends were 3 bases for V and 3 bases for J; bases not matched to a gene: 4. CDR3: CASSGTSGMIYNEQFF. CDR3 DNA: TGTGCCAGCAGCGGGACTAGCGGGATGATCTACAATGAGCAGTTCTTC.